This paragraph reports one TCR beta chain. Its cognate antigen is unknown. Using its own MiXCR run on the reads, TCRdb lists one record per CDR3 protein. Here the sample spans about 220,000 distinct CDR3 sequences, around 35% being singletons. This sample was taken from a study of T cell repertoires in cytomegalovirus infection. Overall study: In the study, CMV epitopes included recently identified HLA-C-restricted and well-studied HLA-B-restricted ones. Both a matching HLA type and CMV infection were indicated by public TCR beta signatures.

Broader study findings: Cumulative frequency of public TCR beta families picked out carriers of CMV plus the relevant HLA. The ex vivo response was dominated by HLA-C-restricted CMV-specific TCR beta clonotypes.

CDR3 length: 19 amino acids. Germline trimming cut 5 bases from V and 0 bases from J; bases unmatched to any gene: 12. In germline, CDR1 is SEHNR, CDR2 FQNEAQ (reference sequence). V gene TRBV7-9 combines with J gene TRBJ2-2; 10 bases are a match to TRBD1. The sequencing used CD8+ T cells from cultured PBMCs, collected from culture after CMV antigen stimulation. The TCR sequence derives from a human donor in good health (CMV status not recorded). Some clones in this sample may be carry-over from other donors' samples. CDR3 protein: CASSPRDRGVISNTGELFF. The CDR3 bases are TGTGCCAGCAGCCCTCGGGACAGGGGCGTTATATCGAACACCGGGGAGCTGTTTTTT.